This T cell receptor beta chain was sequenced during a study of CD8+ T cells in alopecia areata. About the study: Affected scalp percentage set treated patients' severity scores.

The V end was cut by 5 bases, the J end by 7 bases, with 24 bases between. This CDR3 region has 16 residues. Germline CDR1 reads MNHEY; CDR2 reads SMNVEV (reference sequence). Broader study findings: Scalp lesions, especially in alopecia totalis/universalis, had higher clonality than normal scalp.

The sample's treatment: oral pan-JAK inhibitor, 5-10 mg twice daily. Lesional scalp tissue (obtained by punch biopsy) and peripheral blood were collected from alopecia areata patients. Isolated RNA was reverse transcribed into cDNA used as the sequencing template. Using immunoSEQ multiplex PCR, the repertoire was profiled, and TCRdb retains in-frame clones only, with some absent. The repertoire holds some 220,000 clones, with about 57% as singletons. Concerning this clone: What it recognizes is unknown.

This receptor was taken from a human donor with alopecia areata. Here the sequenced sample was CD4+ T cells sorted from blood, taken at week 4, from a patient treated with tofacitinib. The gene calls are TRBV27 and TRBJ2-7; D remains ambiguous. CDR3 loop: CASSSTGTNFDPEQYF. CDR3 DNA: TGTGCCAGCAGTAGTACCGGTACAAATTTCGATCCTGAGCAGTACTTC.